A selection of T cell receptor beta chains follows, all from one sample in a study of blood T cell repertoires in COVID-19. Clones were sequenced by immunoSEQ multiplex PCR, and TCRdb holds only the in-frame ones, with some missing. Altogether 200,000 to 250,000 clones are present, roughly 82% being singletons, with the ten largest covering about 13%. Sample: peripheral blood. The source is a human donor in a cohort sampled during active COVID-19. Each CDR3 is given with its conserved first and last residue. Fields, in order: D gene, V gene, clone size, J gene, CDR3 protein, CDR3 DNA. D genes are given only for firm matches. Size is stated for part of the rows, as once, few or many counts, or as a class when the clone is expanded.

>NA|TRBV6-6|NA|TRBJ2-5
CASSTTRGETQYF
TGTGCCAGCAGTACCACTAGAGGGGAGACCCAGTACTTC
>TRBD2|TRBV7-2|few|TRBJ2-7
CASSFQSGNIYEQYF
TGTGCCAGCAGCTTCCAAAGCGGGAATATTTACGAGCAGTACTTC
>NA|TRBV5-1|few|TRBJ2-7
CASSLVLEAEQYF
TGCGCCAGCAGCTTGGTCCTTGAGGCGGAGCAGTACTTC
>TRBD2|TRBV7-2|NA|TRBJ2-2
CASRVAGAVTGELFF
TGTGCCAGCAGGGTAGCGGGAGCGGTAACCGGGGAGCTGTTTTTT
>TRBD1|TRBV11-2|once|TRBJ1-4
CASRSGTGGRDGEKLFF
TGTGCCAGCAGATCTGGGACAGGTGGAAGGGACGGGGAAAAACTGTTTTTT
>NA|TRBV5-1|NA|TRBJ2-7
CASSLEAEGYEQYF
TGCGCCAGCAGCTTGGAGGCCGAGGGCTACGAGCAGTACTTC
>NA|TRBV27|NA|TRBJ1-2
CASSLGPGPDYGYTF
TGTGCCAGCAGTTTAGGTCCGGGTCCCGACTATGGCTACACCTTC
>TRBD2|TRBV27|NA|TRBJ2-3
CASSPRTGRKTDTQYF
TGTGCCAGCAGTCCCCGGACCGGGAGGAAAACAGATACGCAGTATTTT
>NA|TRBV6-6|few|TRBJ2-7
CASSYSGSSYEQYF
TGTGCCAGCAGTTACTCGGGGAGCTCCTACGAGCAGTACTTC
>TRBD2|TRBV19|once|TRBJ2-1
CASSTAGGPHNEQFF
TGTGCCAGTAGTACAGCGGGAGGGCCCCACAATGAGCAGTTCTTC
>NA|TRBV5-1|NA|TRBJ1-1
CASSLVVGLLTEAFF
TGCGCCAGCAGCTTGGTAGTGGGCTTGTTGACTGAAGCTTTCTTT
>NA|TRBV21-1|NA|TRBJ1-5
CASSKVGQTGPHSNQPQHF
TGTGCCAGCAGCAAAGTGGGGCAAACCGGTCCGCATAGCAATCAGCCCCAGCATTTT
>TRBD2|TRBV5-1|NA|TRBJ2-1
CASSLGTSGSSEQFF
TGCGCCAGCAGCTTGGGGACTAGCGGGAGTAGTGAGCAGTTCTTC
>TRBD1|TRBV18|NA|TRBJ2-1
CASSPSVPGGPNNEQFF
TGTGCCAGCTCACCCTCCGTCCCAGGGGGCCCGAACAATGAGCAGTTCTTC
>TRBD2|TRBV5-1|NA|TRBJ2-5
CASSPNGLAGDETQYF
TGCGCCAGCAGCCCGAACGGACTAGCGGGAGACGAGACCCAGTACTTC
>TRBD1|TRBV5-1|NA|TRBJ2-7
CASSPGQGSYEQYF
TGCGCCAGCAGCCCCGGACAGGGATCCTACGAGCAGTACTTC
>NA|TRBV5-5|NA|TRBJ1-1
CASSSSINRVFTEAFF
TGTGCCAGCAGCTCCTCTATCAACAGGGTCTTCACTGAAGCTTTCTTT
>TRBD1|TRBV18|NA|TRBJ2-5
CASSPGTVETQYF
TGTGCCAGCTCACCAGGGACAGTTGAGACCCAGTACTTC
>NA|TRBV6-1|NA|TRBJ1-5
CASSESMLSGNQHF
TGTGCCAGCAGTGAATCAATGCTATCAGGGAACCAGCATTTT
>TRBD2|TRBV30|NA|TRBJ2-5
CAWSVRQGTSGSTETQYF
TGTGCCTGGAGTGTACGTCAGGGGACTAGCGGGAGTACGGAGACCCAGTACTTC
>TRBD2|TRBV28|few|TRBJ2-1
CASSLFGSGRSYNEQFF
TGTGCCAGCAGTTTATTCGGTAGCGGGAGGTCATACAATGAGCAGTTCTTC
>TRBD1|TRBV4-1|NA|TRBJ2-7
CASSQAGTGRKSYEQYF
TGCGCCAGCAGCCAAGCTGGGACAGGTAGAAAGTCCTACGAGCAGTACTTC
>TRBD1|TRBV5-1|NA|TRBJ1-6
CASSLGTGGWSPLHF
TGCGCCAGCAGCTTAGGGACAGGGGGTTGGTCACCCCTCCACTTT
>TRBD2|TRBV28|NA|TRBJ2-1
CASSLRGVAGGPGYNEQFF
TGTGCCAGCAGTTTACGGGGGGTAGCGGGAGGGCCGGGCTACAATGAGCAGTTCTTC
>TRBD2|TRBV7-2|few|TRBJ2-3
CASSLSLLAGRTDTQYF
TGTGCCAGCAGCTTAAGCCTGCTAGCGGGACGCACAGATACGCAGTATTTT
>NA|TRBV5-1|NA|TRBJ2-7
CASSLSPGVLTHEQYF
TGCGCCAGCAGCTTATCACCAGGGGTGCTAACCCACGAGCAGTACTTC
>NA|TRBV12-5|NA|TRBJ1-1
CASGTTTLGAEAFF
TGTGCTAGTGGTACTACAACTCTAGGGGCTGAAGCTTTCTTT
>TRBD1|TRBV29-1|NA|TRBJ1-1
CSVEDRTGVAEAFF
TGCAGCGTTGAAGATCGGACAGGGGTTGCTGAAGCTTTCTTT
>NA|TRBV19|few|TRBJ2-2
CASSIGSGPNTGELFF
TGTGCCAGTAGTATAGGGAGCGGGCCTAACACCGGGGAGCTGTTTTTT
>NA|TRBV2|NA|TRBJ2-6
CASRGTGASGANVLTF
TGTGCCAGCAGGGGGACGGGAGCCTCTGGGGCCAACGTCCTGACTTTC
>NA|TRBV27|few|TRBJ1-2
CASRALDSYGYTF
TGTGCCAGCAGGGCTCTGGACAGCTATGGCTACACCTTC
>TRBD1|TRBV5-5|once|TRBJ2-7
CASSWGTGSHEQYF
TGTGCCAGCAGCTGGGGGACAGGGTCCCACGAGCAGTACTTC
>TRBD1|TRBV5-5|NA|TRBJ1-2
CASSPGQGRNYGYTF
TGTGCCAGCAGCCCGGGACAGGGGAGGAACTATGGCTACACCTTC
>TRBD1|TRBV12-5|NA|TRBJ2-5
CASGTGGSETQYF
TGTGCTAGTGGCACAGGGGGAAGCGAGACCCAGTACTTC
>NA|TRBV5-1|NA|TRBJ1-5
CASSQTGRGNQPQHF
TGCGCCAGCAGCCAGACAGGCCGAGGCAATCAGCCCCAGCATTTT
>TRBD1|TRBV6-2/TRBV6-3|NA|TRBJ1-2
CASSSGQNYGYTF
TGTGCCAGCAGCTCGGGACAGAACTATGGCTACACCTTC
>TRBD1|TRBV3-1/TRBV3-2|NA|TRBJ2-1
CASSQQGQGNFYNEQFF
TGTGCCAGCAGCCAACAGGGACAGGGGAATTTCTACAATGAGCAGTTCTTC
>NA|TRBV6-5|few|TRBJ1-2
CASSRREQAECTF
TGTGCCAGCAGTCGAAGGGAGCAGGCCGAGTGCACCTTC
>TRBD2|TRBV5-1|NA|TRBJ2-3
CASSLTSGSTDTQYF
TGCGCCAGCAGCTTGACTAGCGGTAGCACAGATACGCAGTATTTT
>TRBD1|TRBV2|NA|TRBJ1-2
CASRKEQGNYGYTF
TGTGCCAGCAGGAAGGAACAGGGGAACTATGGCTACACCTTC
>NA|TRBV5-5|NA|TRBJ2-2
CANSLEWAGELFF
TGTGCCAACAGCTTGGAGTGGGCGGGGGAGCTGTTTTTT
>TRBD2|TRBV18|once|TRBJ2-2
CASSLMGTSGPGELFF
TGTGCCAGCTCACTGATGGGGACTAGCGGTCCCGGGGAGCTGTTTTTT
>NA|TRBV14|NA|TRBJ2-5
CASSQRRTETQYF
TGTGCCAGCAGCCAACGGAGGACTGAGACCCAGTACTTC
>NA|TRBV23-1|NA|TRBJ2-7
CASSQIYEQYF
TGCGCCAGCAGTCAAATATACGAGCAGTACTTC
>NA|TRBV18|NA|TRBJ2-3
CASSPSAGDTQYF
TGTGCCAGCTCACCTTCTGCGGGGGATACGCAGTATTTT
>TRBD1|TRBV4-2|NA|TRBJ1-1
CASSQEFQGATEAFF
TGTGCCAGCAGCCAAGAGTTTCAGGGGGCCACTGAAGCTTTCTTT
>NA|TRBV11-1|NA|TRBJ2-1
CASRVQGRDEQFF
TGTGCCAGCAGGGTTCAGGGAAGGGATGAGCAGTTCTTC
>TRBD1|TRBV19|NA|TRBJ1-2
CASSTGQGVGYTF
TGTGCCAGTAGTACCGGACAGGGAGTTGGCTACACCTTC
>NA|TRBV21-1|NA|TRBJ2-2
CASSERWANTGELFF
TGTGCCAGCAGCGAACGATGGGCCAACACCGGGGAGCTGTTTTTT
>NA|TRBV6-6|NA|TRBJ1-5
CASRFTGRNQPQHF
TGTGCCAGCCGTTTCACAGGGCGCAATCAGCCCCAGCATTTT
>NA|TRBV20-1|NA|TRBJ1-1
CSASRNTEAFF
TGCAGTGCTAGCAGGAACACTGAAGCTTTCTTT
>NA|TRBV10-2|NA|TRBJ1-1
CASNQLDRVNTEAFF
TGCGCCAGCAACCAATTAGACAGAGTGAACACTGAAGCTTTCTTT
>NA|TRBV18|NA|TRBJ2-7
CASSSLVEGLSSYEQYF
TGTGCCAGCTCATCCCTGGTGGAGGGATTGAGTAGCTACGAGCAGTACTTC